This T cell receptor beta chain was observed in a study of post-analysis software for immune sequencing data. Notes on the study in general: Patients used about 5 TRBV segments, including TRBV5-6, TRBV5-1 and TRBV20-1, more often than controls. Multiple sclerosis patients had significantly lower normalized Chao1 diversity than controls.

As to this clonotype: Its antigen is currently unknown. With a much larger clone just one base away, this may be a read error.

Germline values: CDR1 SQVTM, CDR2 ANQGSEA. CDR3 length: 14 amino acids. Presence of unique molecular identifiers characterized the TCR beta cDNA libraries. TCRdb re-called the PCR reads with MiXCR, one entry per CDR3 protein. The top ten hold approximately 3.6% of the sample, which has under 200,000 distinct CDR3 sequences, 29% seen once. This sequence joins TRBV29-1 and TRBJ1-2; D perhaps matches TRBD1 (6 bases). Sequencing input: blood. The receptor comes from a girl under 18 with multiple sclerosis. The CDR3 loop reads CSAERSRGLYGYTF. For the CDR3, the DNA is TGCAGCGCTGAAAGAAGCAGGGGCCTTTATGGCTACACCTTC. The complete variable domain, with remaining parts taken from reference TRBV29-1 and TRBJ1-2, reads SAVISQKPSRDICQRGTSLTIQCQVDSQVTMMFWYRQQPGQSLTLIATANQGSEATYESGFVIDKFPISRPNLTFSTLTVSNMSPEDSSIYLCSAERSRGLYGYTFGSGTRLTVV.